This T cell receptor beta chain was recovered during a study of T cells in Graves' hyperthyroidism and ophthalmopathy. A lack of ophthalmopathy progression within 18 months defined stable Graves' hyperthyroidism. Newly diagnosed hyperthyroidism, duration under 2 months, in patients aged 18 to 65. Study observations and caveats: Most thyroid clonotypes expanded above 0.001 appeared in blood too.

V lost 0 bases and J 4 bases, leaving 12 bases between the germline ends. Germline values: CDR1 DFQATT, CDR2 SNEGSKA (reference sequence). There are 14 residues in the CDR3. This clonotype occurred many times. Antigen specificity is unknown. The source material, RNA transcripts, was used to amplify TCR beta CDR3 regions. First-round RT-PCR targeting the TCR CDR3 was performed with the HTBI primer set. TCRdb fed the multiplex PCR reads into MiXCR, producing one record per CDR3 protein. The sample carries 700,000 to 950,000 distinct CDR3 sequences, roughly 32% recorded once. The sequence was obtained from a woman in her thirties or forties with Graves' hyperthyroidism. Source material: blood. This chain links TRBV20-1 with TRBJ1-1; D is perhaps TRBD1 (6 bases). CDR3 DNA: TGCAGTGCTAGAGAACAGGGAGGCTTCACTGAAGCTTTCTTT. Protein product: CSAREQGGFTEAFF.